This is a list of T cell receptor beta chains from one sample in a study of beta chain features in type 1 diabetes. The data were produced by immunoSEQ multiplex PCR, yet TCRdb's version contains in-frame clones alone and is incomplete. The sample carries tens of thousands of clones, 30% to 35% recorded once. The sequenced material came from stem cell memory CD4+ T cells from blood. The receptor source for this set is a woman between 18 and 29 years old in good health. The CDR3 runs from the conserved cysteine through the conserved F or W. D genes are given only for firm matches. A row's size may be missing; if present it is once, few, many or a size class.

size	V	J	length	D	CDR3	DNA
few	TRBV6-6	TRBJ1-1	11	-	CASTLYYEAFF	TGTGCCAGCACCCTATATTATGAAGCTTTCTTT
few	TRBV19	TRBJ1-5	15	TRBD1	CASRSRTGGNQPQHF	TGTGCCAGTAGGTCAAGGACAGGGGGCAATCAGCCCCAGCATTTT
few	TRBV7-2	TRBJ1-4	14	TRBD1	CASSRDRGEEKLFF	TGTGCCAGCAGCCGGGACAGGGGTGAGGAAAAACTGTTTTTT
-	TRBV4-3	TRBJ2-1	16	TRBD2	CASSRLLAGPNNEQFF	TGCGCCAGCAGCCGCTTACTAGCGGGGCCAAACAATGAGCAGTTCTTC
-	TRBV7-9	TRBJ2-3	14	TRBD1	CASSPGQGADTQYF	TGTGCCAGCAGCCCCGGACAGGGTGCAGATACGCAGTATTTT
many	TRBV29-1	TRBJ2-3	15	-	CSVRDSLSNTDTQYF	TGCAGCGTGCGGGACAGCCTCAGTAACACAGATACGCAGTATTTT
-	TRBV10-3	TRBJ2-2	15	TRBD2	CAISVAGQNTGELFF	TGTGCCATCAGCGTAGCGGGGCAGAACACCGGGGAGCTGTTTTTT
-	TRBV11-3	TRBJ1-2	13	-	CASSSAGNYGYTF	TGTGCCAGCAGCTCCGCAGGGAACTATGGCTACACCTTC
few	TRBV2	TRBJ2-1	14	TRBD1	CASRGDSYYNEQFF	TGTGCCAGCAGGGGGGACAGTTATTACAATGAGCAGTTCTTC
few	TRBV7-2	TRBJ2-3	13	-	CASSPAGKDTQYF	TGTGCCAGCAGTCCAGCAGGGAAAGATACGCAGTATTTT
few	TRBV19	TRBJ2-7	13	TRBD1	CASSSRDRDEQYF	TGTGCCAGTAGTAGCCGGGACAGGGACGAGCAGTACTTC
few	TRBV18	TRBJ2-7	14	TRBD1	CASSPPYRGPEQYF	TGTGCCAGCTCACCACCGTACAGGGGTCCCGAGCAGTACTTC
few	TRBV14	TRBJ2-5	12	-	CASSRGRETQYF	TGTGCCAGCAGCCGGGGGAGGGAGACCCAGTACTTC
-	TRBV25-1	TRBJ2-3	15	-	CASGLTGGYTDTQYF	TGTGCCAGCGGATTGACAGGAGGTTACACAGATACGCAGTATTTT
-	TRBV30	TRBJ2-1	15	TRBD2	CAWSTGLATYNEQFF	TGTGCCTGGAGTACCGGACTAGCGACCTACAATGAGCAGTTCTTC
-	TRBV12-5	TRBJ1-1	13	-	CASGSPGGTEAFF	TGTGCTAGTGGTTCCCCCGGTGGCACTGAAGCTTTCTTT